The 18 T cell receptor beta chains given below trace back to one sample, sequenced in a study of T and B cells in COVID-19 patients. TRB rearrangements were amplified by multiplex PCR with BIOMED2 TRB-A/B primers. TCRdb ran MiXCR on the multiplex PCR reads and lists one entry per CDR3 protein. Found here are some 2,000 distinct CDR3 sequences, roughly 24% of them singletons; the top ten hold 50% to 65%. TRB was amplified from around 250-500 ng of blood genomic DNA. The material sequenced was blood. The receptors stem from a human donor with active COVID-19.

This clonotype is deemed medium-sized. The CDR3 loop is CASSYAFFGYSDYEQYF. Written as DNA, the CDR3 is TGTGCCAGCAGTTACGCATTTTTCGGGTACTCAGACTACGAGCAGTACTTC. The rearrangement links TRBV6-5 to TRBJ2-7; D ambiguous. This CDR3 contains 17 residues. Trimming cost V 2 bases and J 3 bases, with 20 bases left between them. Germline V gene lookup returns CDR1 MNHEY and CDR2 SVGAGI.

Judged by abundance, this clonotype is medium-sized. CDR3 nucleotide sequence: TGTGCCAGTAGCCAACAGGGCGCCGGGGCAACTAATGAAAAACTGTTTTTT. It encodes CASSQQGAGATNEKLFF. The genes are TRBV19 and TRBJ1-4; D possibly corresponds to TRBD1 (6 bases). Germline CDR1 is LNHDA and CDR2 is SQIVND (reference sequence). This CDR3 spans 17 amino acids. Trimming shortened V by 6 bases and J by 0 bases, and 17 bases separated the two germline ends. The full variable domain, completed using reference TRBV19 and TRBJ1-4, is DGGITQSPKYLFRKEGQNVTLSCEQNLNHDAMYWYRQDPGQGLRLIYYSQIVNDFQKGDIAEGYSVSREKKESFPLTVTSAQKNPTAFYLCASSQQGAGATNEKLFFGSGTQLSVL.

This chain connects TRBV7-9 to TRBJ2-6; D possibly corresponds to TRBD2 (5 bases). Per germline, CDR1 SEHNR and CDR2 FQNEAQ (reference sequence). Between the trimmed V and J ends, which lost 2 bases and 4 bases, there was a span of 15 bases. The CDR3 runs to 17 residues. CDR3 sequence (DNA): TGTGCCAGCAGCTTAAGGGCCTTTTCGGGGGGGGCCAACGTCCTGACTTTC. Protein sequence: CASSLRAFSGGANVLTF.

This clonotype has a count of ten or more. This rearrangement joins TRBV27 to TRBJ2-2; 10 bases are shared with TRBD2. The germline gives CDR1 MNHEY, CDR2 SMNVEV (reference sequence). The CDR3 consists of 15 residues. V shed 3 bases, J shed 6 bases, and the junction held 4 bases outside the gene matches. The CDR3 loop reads CASSLTSGFSGELFF. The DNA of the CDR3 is TGTGCCAGCAGTTTGACTAGCGGGTTCTCCGGGGAGCTGTTTTTT.

CDR3 protein: CASRPAGAETQYF. CDR3 nucleotide sequence: TGTGCCAGCAGACCAGCCGGGGCGGAGACCCAGTACTTC. V is TRBV7-9 and J is TRBJ2-5; D tentatively reads TRBD1 or TRBD2 (5 bases each). Between the trimmed V and J ends, which lost 6 bases and 5 bases, there was a span of 13 bases. In germline, CDR1 is SEHNR, CDR2 FQNEAQ (reference sequence). This CDR3 comprises 13 residues.

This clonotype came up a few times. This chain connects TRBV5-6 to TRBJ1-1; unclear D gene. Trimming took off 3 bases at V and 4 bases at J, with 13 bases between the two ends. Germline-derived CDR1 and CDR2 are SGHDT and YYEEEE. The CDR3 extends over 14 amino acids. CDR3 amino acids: CASSSGLGGTEAFF. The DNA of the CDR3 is TGTGCCAGCAGCTCCGGACTGGGAGGCACTGAAGCTTTCTTT. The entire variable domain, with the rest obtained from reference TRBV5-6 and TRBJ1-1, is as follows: DAGVTQSPTHLIKTRGQQVTLRCSPKSGHDTVSWYQQALGQGPQFIFQYYEEEERQRGNFPDRFSGHQFPNYSSELNVNALLLGDSALYLCASSSGLGGTEAFFGQGTRLTVV.

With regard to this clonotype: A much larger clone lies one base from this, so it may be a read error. This CDR3 reads CVSSRSANEKLFF. In DNA form, the CDR3 reads TGTGTCAGCTCACGGTCCGCTAATGAAAAACTGTTTTTT. The rearrangement joins TRBV18 to TRBJ1-4, with D uncertain. The germline CDR1 and CDR2 sequences are KGHSH and LQKENI. CDR3 length: 13 residues.

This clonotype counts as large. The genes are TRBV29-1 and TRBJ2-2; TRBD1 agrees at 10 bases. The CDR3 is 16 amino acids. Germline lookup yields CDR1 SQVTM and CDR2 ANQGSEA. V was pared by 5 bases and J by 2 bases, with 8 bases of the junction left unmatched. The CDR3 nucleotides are TGCAGCGTTCTGAGACAGGGGGCGCGAAACACCGGGGAGCTGTTTTTT. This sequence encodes CSVLRQGARNTGELFF.

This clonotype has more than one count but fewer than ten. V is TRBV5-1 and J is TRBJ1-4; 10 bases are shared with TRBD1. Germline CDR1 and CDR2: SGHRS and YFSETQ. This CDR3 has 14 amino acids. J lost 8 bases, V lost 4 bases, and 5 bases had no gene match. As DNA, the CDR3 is TGCGCCAGCAGCCGGACAGGGGGGGAGGAAAAACTGTTTTTT. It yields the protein CASSRTGGEEKLFF.

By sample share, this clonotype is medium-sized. CDR3 sequence (DNA): TGTGCCAGCAGCCAAGGGCCGGGACTAGCGGTCTACGAGCAGTACTTC. Its translation is CASSQGPGLAVYEQYF. The rearrangement links TRBV7-6 to TRBJ2-7; TRBD2 aligns across 11 bases. The CDR3 consists of 16 residues. Germline V gives CDR1 SGHVS, CDR2 FNYEAQ. V gave up 5 bases and J gave up 3 bases; unmatched junction bases: 9.

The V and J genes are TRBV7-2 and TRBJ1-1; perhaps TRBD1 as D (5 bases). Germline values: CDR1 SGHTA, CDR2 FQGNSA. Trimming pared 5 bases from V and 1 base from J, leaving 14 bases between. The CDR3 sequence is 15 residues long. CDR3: CASSHAPGENTEAFF. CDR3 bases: TGTGCCAGCAGCCACGCTCCGGGGGAGAACACTGAAGCTTTCTTT.

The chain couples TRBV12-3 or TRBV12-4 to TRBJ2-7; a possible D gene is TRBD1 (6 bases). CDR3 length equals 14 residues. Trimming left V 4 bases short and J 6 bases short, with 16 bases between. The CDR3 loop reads CASSSSGTLSEQYF. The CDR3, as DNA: TGTGCCAGCAGTTCCTCCGGGACACTTTCCGAGCAGTACTTC.

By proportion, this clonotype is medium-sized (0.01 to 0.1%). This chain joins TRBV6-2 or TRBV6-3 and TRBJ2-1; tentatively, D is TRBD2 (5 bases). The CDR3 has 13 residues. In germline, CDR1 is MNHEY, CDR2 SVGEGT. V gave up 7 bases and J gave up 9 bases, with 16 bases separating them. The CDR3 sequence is CASKATRGGEQFF. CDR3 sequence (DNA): TGTGCCAGCAAAGCTACCCGGGGTGGTGAGCAGTTCTTC.

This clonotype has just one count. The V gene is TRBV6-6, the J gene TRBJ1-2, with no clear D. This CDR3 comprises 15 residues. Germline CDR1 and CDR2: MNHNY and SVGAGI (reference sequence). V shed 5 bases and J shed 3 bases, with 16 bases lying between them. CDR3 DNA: TGTGCCAGCAGTGGAACCACGCCCCGGGACTATGGCTACACCTTC. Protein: CASSGTTPRDYGYTF.

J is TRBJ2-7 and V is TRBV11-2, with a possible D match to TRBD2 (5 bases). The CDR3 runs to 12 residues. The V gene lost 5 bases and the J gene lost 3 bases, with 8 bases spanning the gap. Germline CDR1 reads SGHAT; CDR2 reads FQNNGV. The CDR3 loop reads CASSPGNYEQYF. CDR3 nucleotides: TGTGCCAGCAGCCCGGGAAACTACGAGCAGTACTTC.

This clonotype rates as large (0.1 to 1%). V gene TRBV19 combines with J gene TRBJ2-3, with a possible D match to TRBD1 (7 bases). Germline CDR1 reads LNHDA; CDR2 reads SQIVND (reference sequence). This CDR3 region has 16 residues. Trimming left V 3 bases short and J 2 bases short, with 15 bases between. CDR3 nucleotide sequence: TGTGCCAGTAGTATTAGGCCAGGGGGGACCACAGATACGCAGTATTTT. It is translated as CASSIRPGGTTDTQYF.

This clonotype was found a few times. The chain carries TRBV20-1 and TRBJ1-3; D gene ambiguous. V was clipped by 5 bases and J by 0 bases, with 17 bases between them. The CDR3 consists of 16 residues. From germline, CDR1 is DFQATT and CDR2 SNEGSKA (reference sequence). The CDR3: CSAGPSRRNSGNTIYF. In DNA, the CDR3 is TGCAGTGCTGGTCCTTCACGGAGGAACTCTGGAAACACCATATATTTT.

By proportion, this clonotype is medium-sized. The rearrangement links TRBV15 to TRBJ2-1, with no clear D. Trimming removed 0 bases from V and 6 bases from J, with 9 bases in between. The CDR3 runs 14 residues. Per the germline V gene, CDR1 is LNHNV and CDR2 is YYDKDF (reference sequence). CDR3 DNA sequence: TGTGCCACCAGCAGAGATCAAGGACGCAATGAGCAGTTCTTC. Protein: CATSRDQGRNEQFF. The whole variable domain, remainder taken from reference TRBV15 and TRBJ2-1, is DAMVIQNPRYQVTQFGKPVTLSCSQTLNHNVMYWYQQKSSQAPKLLFHYYDKDFNNEADTPDNFQSRRPNTSFCFLDIRSPGLGDTAMYLCATSRDQGRNEQFFGPGTRLTVL.